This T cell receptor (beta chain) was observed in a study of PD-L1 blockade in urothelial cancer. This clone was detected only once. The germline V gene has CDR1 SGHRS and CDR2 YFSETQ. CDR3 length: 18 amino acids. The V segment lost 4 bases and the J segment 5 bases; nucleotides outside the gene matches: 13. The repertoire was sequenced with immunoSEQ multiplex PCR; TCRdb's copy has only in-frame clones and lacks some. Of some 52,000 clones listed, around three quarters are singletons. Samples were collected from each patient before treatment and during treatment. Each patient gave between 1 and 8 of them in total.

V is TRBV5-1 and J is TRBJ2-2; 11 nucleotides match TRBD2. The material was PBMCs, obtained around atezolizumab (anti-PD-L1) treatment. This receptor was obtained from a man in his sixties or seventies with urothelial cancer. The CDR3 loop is CASSITSGSKDYTGELFF. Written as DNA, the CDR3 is TGCGCCAGCAGCATTACTAGCGGGAGTAAAGATTATACCGGGGAGCTGTTTTTT.